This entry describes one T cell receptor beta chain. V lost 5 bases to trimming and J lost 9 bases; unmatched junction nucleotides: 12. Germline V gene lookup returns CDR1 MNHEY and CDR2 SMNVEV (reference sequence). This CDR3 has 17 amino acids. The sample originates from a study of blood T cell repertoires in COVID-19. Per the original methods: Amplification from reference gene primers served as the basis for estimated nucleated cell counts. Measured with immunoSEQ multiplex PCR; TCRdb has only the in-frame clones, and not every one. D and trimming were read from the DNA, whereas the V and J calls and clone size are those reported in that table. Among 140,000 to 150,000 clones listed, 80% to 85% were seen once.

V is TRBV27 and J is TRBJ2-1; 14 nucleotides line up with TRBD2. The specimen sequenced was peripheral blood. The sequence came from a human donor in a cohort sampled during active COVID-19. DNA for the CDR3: TGTGCCAGCAGTCCTCTGACTAGCGGGAGGGCCTCGGGTGAGCAGTTCTTC. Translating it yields CASSPLTSGRASGEQFF.